These 32 T cell receptor beta chains were all obtained from the same sample, sequenced in a study of T cell responses to AZD1222 COVID-19 vaccine. Data came from immunoSEQ multiplex PCR; TCRdb stores just in-frame clones and leaves some out. The sample records more than 100,000 clones, 93% being singletons. Specimen: peripheral blood, collected on day 0 of AZD1222 vaccination. The origin of the receptors is an adult in good health.

This chain uses TRBV29-1 with TRBJ2-1, with TRBD2 identical over 13 bases. Trimming took 4 bases from V and 10 from J; bases not matched to a gene: 13. The CDR3 is made up of 16 amino acids. Germline CDR1 is SQVTM and CDR2 is ANQGSEA. The CDR3 reads CSVGEPWTSGRKEQFF. CDR3 in DNA: TGCAGCGTTGGAGAGCCGTGGACTAGCGGGAGAAAAGAGCAGTTCTTC.

This sequence joins TRBV12-3 or TRBV12-4 and TRBJ1-1; TRBD1 might be the D (5 bases). The CDR3 runs to 13 residues. With 4 bases removed from V and 8 bases from J, the gap between germline ends came to 14 bases. As DNA, the CDR3 is TGTGCCAGCAGTTCAGGGCAGCGAAGAGAAGCTTTCTTT. This translates into CASSSGQRREAFF.

The chain couples TRBV6-5 to TRBJ1-2; D may be TRBD1 (5 bases). Germline V gene sequence: CDR1 MNHEY, CDR2 SVGAGI. This CDR3 comprises 16 residues. The V gene lost 2 bases and the J gene lost 4 bases, with 17 bases spanning the gap. CDR3 in DNA: TGTGCCAGCAGTTACACCGGGACCGCCGATTCCTATGGCTACACCTTC. This encodes CASSYTGTADSYGYTF.

The chain combines TRBV18 with TRBJ2-3, with TRBD2 matching over 8 bases. The germline CDR1 and CDR2 sequences are KGHSH and LQKENI. Germline trimming cut 2 bases from V and 2 bases from J; bases unmatched to any gene: 3. This CDR3 is 15 amino acids long. In nucleotides, the CDR3 is TGTGCCAGCTCACCAATAGCGGGGTCCACAGATACGCAGTATTTT. The encoded protein is CASSPIAGSTDTQYF. Full variable domain (remainder filled in from reference TRBV18 and TRBJ2-3): NAGVMQNPRHLVRRRGQEARLRCSPMKGHSHVYWYRQLPEEGLKFMVYLQKENIIDESGMPKERFSAEFPKEGPSILRIQQVVRGDSAAYFCASSPIAGSTDTQYFGPGTRLTVL.

The chain is built from TRBV24-1 and TRBJ2-1; D may be TRBD2 (5 bases). Germline V gene data show CDR1 as KGHDR and CDR2 as SFDVKD. With 1 base removed from V and 5 bases from J, the gap between germline ends came to 11 bases. CDR3 length: 15 residues. The DNA for the CDR3 is TGTGCCACCAGTGATTTCGGGAACCCACACAATGAGCAGTTCTTC. Translated: CATSDFGNPHNEQFF.

The chain is built from TRBV5-5 and TRBJ1-2; D is possibly TRBD1 (6 bases). CDR3 length: 15 amino acids. Trimming took 4 bases from V and 1 from J, leaving 14 bases between them. CDR1 and CDR2 (germline): SGHKS, YYEKEE (reference sequence). CDR3 amino acids: CASSHAGALNYGYTF. In DNA, the CDR3 is TGTGCCAGCAGCCATGCGGGGGCCCTTAACTATGGCTACACCTTC.

The CDR3: CAWDRVREQFF. The CDR3 DNA sequence: TGTGCCTGGGACAGGGTGCGTGAGCAGTTCTTC. The gene calls are TRBV30 and TRBJ2-1; 7 bases match TRBD1. V was pared by 5 bases and J by 9 bases, with 4 bases of the junction left unmatched. Per germline, CDR1 GTSNPN and CDR2 SVGIG (reference sequence). The CDR3 covers 11 residues.

The V gene is TRBV18, the J gene TRBJ1-5; D gene uncertain. V dropped 2 bases and J dropped 0 bases, with 2 bases sitting between them. In germline, CDR1 is KGHSH, CDR2 LQKENI. The CDR3 covers 13 residues. As DNA, the CDR3 is TGTGCCAGCTCACCAGATAGCAATCAGCCCCAGCATTTT. Protein sequence: CASSPDSNQPQHF.

This chain connects TRBV29-1 to TRBJ2-5, with D uncertain. Trimming shortened V by 3 bases and J by 5 bases, and 10 bases separated the two germline ends. Germline-derived CDR1 and CDR2 are SQVTM and ANQGSEA. The CDR3 extends over 12 amino acids. The CDR3 nucleotides are TGCAGCGTTGACCCGATACGGGAGACCCAGTACTTC. Translating gives CSVDPIRETQYF.

The chain employs TRBV5-6 and TRBJ2-7, with 7 bases lining up with TRBD1. CDR1 is SGHDT and CDR2 is YYEEEE in the germline V gene. The CDR3 spans 16 residues. The V and J ends lost 0 bases and 3 bases, in that order; junction bases with no gene match: 9. The CDR3 sequence: CASSLGLGQIIYEQYF. The CDR3, as DNA: TGTGCCAGCAGCTTGGGACTGGGACAGATTATCTACGAGCAGTACTTC.

The chain joins TRBV27 to TRBJ2-3; 8 nucleotides line up with TRBD2. V was clipped by 3 bases and J by 4 bases; unmatched bases: 12. Germline V CDR1 and CDR2: MNHEY, SMNVEV (reference sequence). The CDR3 runs to 17 residues. The CDR3 nucleotides are TGTGCCAGCAGTTTTCGGGCGGGGGGATTATTTGCAGATACGCAGTATTTT. It yields the protein CASSFRAGGLFADTQYF.

This clone was detected only once. J is TRBJ1-2 and V is TRBV23-1, with a weak D call TRBD1 (5 bases). TRBV23-1 is annotated as an ORF whose role is uncertain. Trimming stripped 1 base from V and 13 bases from J, with 22 bases between. CDR3 length: 15 amino acids. This CDR3 is CASSQFNRSAPGCTF. The CDR3 region has the DNA TGCGCCAGCAGTCAATTTAACAGGTCCGCCCCAGGTTGCACCTTC.

The chain combines TRBV15 with TRBJ2-6; D is uncertain. CDR1 is LNHNV, CDR2 YYDKDF, per germline (reference sequence). This CDR3 is 13 amino acids long. Deletions cut 8 bases from V and 1 base from J, with 6 bases between. The CDR3 reads CATGNSGANVLTF. The CDR3 region has the DNA TGTGCCACCGGGAATTCTGGGGCCAACGTCCTGACTTTC.

The gene calls are TRBV15 and TRBJ2-7, with TRBD1 matching 9 bases. This CDR3 has 15 amino acids. Germline loops: CDR1 LNHNV, CDR2 YYDKDF (reference sequence). V lost 4 bases, J lost 7 bases, and 11 bases stayed unmatched. The CDR3 nucleotides read TGTGCCACCAGCAATCCGGGACAGGGACCTTTTGAGCAGTACTTC. Residues: CATSNPGQGPFEQYF.

The chain uses TRBV30 and TRBJ2-3; D might be TRBD1 (6 bases). The CDR3 length is 13 residues. Germline V gene lookup returns CDR1 GTSNPN and CDR2 SVGIG (reference sequence). The germline V and J ends were trimmed by 1 base and 6 bases, with 11 bases remaining between them. The CDR3 coding sequence is TGTGCCTGGAGTGGCAGGGGATTTGATACGCAGTATTTT. Translated: CAWSGRGFDTQYF.

The chain joins TRBV19 to TRBJ2-3; 14 bases line up with TRBD2. J lost 11 bases, V lost 1 base, and 5 bases had no gene match. This CDR3 has 15 residues. Germline CDR1 is LNHDA and CDR2 is SQIVND (reference sequence). The CDR3 loop is CASSIGGLAGALQYF. DNA of the CDR3: TGTGCCAGTAGTATAGGGGGACTAGCGGGGGCCCTGCAGTATTTT.

The chain recombines TRBV6-5 with TRBJ1-1; 8 nucleotides line up with TRBD1. Germline lookup yields CDR1 MNHEY and CDR2 SVGAGI. J was trimmed by 4 bases and V by 6 bases; bases with no gene match: 7. This CDR3 region has 14 residues. CDR3 sequence: CASRVPGGGTEAFF. The DNA for the CDR3 is TGTGCCAGCAGGGTGCCAGGGGGCGGCACTGAAGCTTTCTTT.

The chain joins TRBV10-2 to TRBJ1-2; the D gene is possibly TRBD1 (6 bases). The ends were cut back, 0 bases at V and 7 bases at J, with 21 bases in the middle. The CDR3 totals 17 residues. CDR1 WSHSY and CDR2 SAAADI come from the germline V gene. CDR3 residues: CASSESRGGPTISGYTF. The CDR3 region has the DNA TGCGCCAGCAGTGAGTCGAGGGGGGGCCCAACAATCTCTGGCTACACCTTC.

Worth noting for this clone: At one boundary the junction diverges from the germline segment, which might be a read error. The rearrangement uses TRBV5-1 and TRBJ2-2; 8 positions agree with TRBD1. Germline loops: CDR1 SGHRS, CDR2 YFSETQ. The CDR3 spans 14 residues. CDR3 sequence reads: CASNLDRAPGELFF. CDR3 nucleotides: TGCGCCAGCAACTTGGACAGGGCTCCCGGGGAGCTGTTTTTT.

The V and J genes are TRBV4-3 and TRBJ2-7; D is undetermined. Germline CDR1 is LGHNA and CDR2 is YSLEER. This CDR3 region has 14 residues. V was trimmed by 0 bases and J by 1 base, leaving 7 bases between them. CDR3 loop: CASSQDLGSYEQYF. As DNA, the CDR3 is TGCGCCAGCAGCCAAGATCTGGGGTCCTACGAGCAGTACTTC.

The chain links TRBV28 to TRBJ1-5, with 9 bases that match TRBD1. The CDR3 loop spans 19 amino acids. Germline V CDR1 and CDR2: MDHEN, SYDVKM. After removal of 1 base from V and 4 bases from J, the junction contained 14 bases not matched to a gene. CDR3 nucleotides: TGTGCCAGCAGTTTATTTTGGACAGGGGATCGTGTACGAAATCAGCCCCAGCATTTT. Translating it yields CASSLFWTGDRVRNQPQHF.

DNA of the CDR3: TGTGCCAGCAGTTTATCCCCGGGACTTGACAATGAGCAGTTCTTC. Its protein is CASSLSPGLDNEQFF. The V call is TRBV28, the J call TRBJ2-1, with D possibly matching TRBD2 (6 bases). Deletions cut 1 base from V and 5 bases from J, with 12 bases between. CDR3 length equals 15 residues. Looked up from germline, CDR1 is MDHEN and CDR2 is SYDVKM.

The chain uses TRBV3-1 (or the pseudogene TRBV3-2) and TRBJ1-3; no reliable D call. V lost 1 base to trimming and J lost 2 bases, with 3 bases between them. The CDR3 runs to 13 residues. From germline, CDR1 is LGHDT and CDR2 YNNKEL (reference sequence). Here the CDR3 reads CASSQGPGNTIYF. In DNA form, the CDR3 reads TGTGCCAGCAGCCAAGGGCCTGGAAACACCATATATTTT.

This rearrangement joins TRBV12-3 or TRBV12-4 to TRBJ1-1; D not certain. V lost 3 bases to trimming and J lost 3 bases, with 8 bases between them. This CDR3 comprises 13 residues. DNA for the CDR3: TGTGCCAGCAGTTTTTATGTGGACACTGAAGCTTTCTTT. This sequence encodes CASSFYVDTEAFF.

The CDR3 bases are TGTGCCAGCCAGGGATTAGATTCCTACGAGCAGTACTTC. Protein sequence: CASQGLDSYEQYF. The V call is TRBV3-1 (or the pseudogene TRBV3-2), the J call TRBJ2-7; D may be TRBD1 (5 bases). The V gene lost 8 bases and the J gene lost 1 base, with 12 bases spanning the gap. Per germline, CDR1 LGHDT and CDR2 YNNKEL (reference sequence). The CDR3 extends over 13 amino acids.

This chain joins TRBV6-2 or TRBV6-3 and TRBJ2-1, with 9 bases matching TRBD2. This CDR3 spans 17 amino acids. The V and J ends lost 0 bases and 2 bases, in that order; junction bases with no gene match: 5. The V gene's germline CDR1 is MNHEY and CDR2 SVGEGT. The DNA for the CDR3 is TGTGCCAGCAGTTACTCGGGACTAGCTGCCACCTACAATGAGCAGTTCTTC. Translation gives CASSYSGLAATYNEQFF.

The chain employs TRBV7-9 and TRBJ2-1, with TRBD2 matching over 7 bases. After removal of 6 bases from V and 8 bases from J, the junction contained 13 bases not matched to a gene. CDR3 length: 15 residues. Germline-derived CDR1 and CDR2 are SEHNR and FQNEAQ (reference sequence). The CDR3 loop reads CASRATGLGLDEQFF. The DNA of the CDR3 is TGTGCCAGCAGGGCCACAGGACTAGGTCTCGATGAGCAGTTCTTC.

The CDR3 is CASSQRTGSGGELFF. The DNA for the CDR3 is TGCGCCAGCAGCCAACGGACAGGGTCGGGCGGGGAGCTGTTTTTT. This chain links TRBV4-1 with TRBJ2-2; 8 positions agree with TRBD1. V lost 2 bases, J lost 7 bases, and 6 bases stayed unmatched. CDR1 MGHRA and CDR2 YSYEKL come from the germline V gene. The CDR3 is 15 amino acids.

This rearrangement joins TRBV7-2 to TRBJ1-1, with D unclear. The CDR3 extends over 13 amino acids. Germline loops: CDR1 SGHTA, CDR2 FQGNSA. Trimming left V 2 bases short and J 0 bases short, with 4 bases between. This CDR3 reads CASSLLVNTEAFF. The CDR3 DNA follows: TGTGCCAGCAGCTTATTGGTGAACACTGAAGCTTTCTTT.

This sequence joins TRBV6-2 or TRBV6-3 and TRBJ2-3, with TRBD2 matching over 8 bases. V was pared by 7 bases and J by 8 bases, with 11 bases of the junction left unmatched. Looked up from germline, CDR1 is MNHEY and CDR2 is SVGEGT. CDR3 length: 14 amino acids. CDR3 loop: CASIPGGAVVTQYF. Written as DNA, the CDR3 is TGTGCCAGCATCCCCGGGGGGGCCGTCGTTACGCAGTATTTT.

V gene TRBV10-1 combines with J gene TRBJ2-5; 10 bases map to TRBD2. This CDR3 has 14 residues. J lost 5 bases, V lost 6 bases, and 6 bases had no gene match. From germline, CDR1 is WNHNN and CDR2 SYGVQD (reference sequence). In DNA, the CDR3 is TGCGCCAGCAGCCCGGGACTAGCGAAGGAGACCCAGTACTTC. It is translated as CASSPGLAKETQYF.

The chain has TRBV19 and TRBJ2-5; no reliable D call. Germline lookup yields CDR1 LNHDA and CDR2 SQIVND (reference sequence). The V end lost 0 bases, the J end lost 5 bases, and 16 bases lay between the germline ends. This CDR3 has 16 residues. As DNA, the CDR3 is TGTGCCAGTAGTATAGAGGCGGCAGGTGGTGGGGAGACCCAGTACTTC. It codes for CASSIEAAGGGETQYF.